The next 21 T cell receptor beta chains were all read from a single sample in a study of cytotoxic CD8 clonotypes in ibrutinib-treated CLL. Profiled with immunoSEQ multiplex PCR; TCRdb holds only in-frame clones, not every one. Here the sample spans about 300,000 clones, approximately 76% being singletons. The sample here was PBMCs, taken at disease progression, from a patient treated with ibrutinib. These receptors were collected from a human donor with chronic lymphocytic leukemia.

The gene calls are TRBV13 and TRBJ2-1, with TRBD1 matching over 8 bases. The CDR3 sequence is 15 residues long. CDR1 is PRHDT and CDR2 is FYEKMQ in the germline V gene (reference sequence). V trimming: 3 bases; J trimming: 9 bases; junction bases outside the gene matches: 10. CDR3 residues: CASSFGGTGGFEQFF. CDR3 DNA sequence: TGTGCCAGCAGCTTTGGTGGGACAGGAGGGTTTGAGCAGTTCTTC.

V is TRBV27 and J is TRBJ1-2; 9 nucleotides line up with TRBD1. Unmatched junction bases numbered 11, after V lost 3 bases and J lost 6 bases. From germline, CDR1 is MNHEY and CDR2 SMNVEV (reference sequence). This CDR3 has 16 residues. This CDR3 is CASSLYATGGANGYTF. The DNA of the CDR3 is TGTGCCAGCAGTTTGTACGCTACAGGGGGCGCGAATGGCTACACCTTC.

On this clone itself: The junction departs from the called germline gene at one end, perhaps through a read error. The CDR3 DNA reads as TGTGCCAGCAGTTTAGCAGGGGGCCGAGGCACTGAAGCTTTCTTT. Amino acid sequence: CASSLAGGRGTEAFF. The chain couples TRBV7-9 to TRBJ1-1, with 8 nucleotides matching TRBD1. Germline CDR1 and CDR2: SEHNR and FQNEAQ (reference sequence). The CDR3 sequence is 15 residues long.

The CDR3 coding sequence is TGTGCCACCAGCAGAGGACCGAACTCCTACGAGCAGTACTTC. It translates to CATSRGPNSYEQYF. The rearrangement uses TRBV15 and TRBJ2-7; no firm D call. This CDR3 region has 14 residues. From germline, CDR1 is LNHNV and CDR2 YYDKDF (reference sequence). V dropped 1 base and J dropped 0 bases, with 7 bases sitting between them.

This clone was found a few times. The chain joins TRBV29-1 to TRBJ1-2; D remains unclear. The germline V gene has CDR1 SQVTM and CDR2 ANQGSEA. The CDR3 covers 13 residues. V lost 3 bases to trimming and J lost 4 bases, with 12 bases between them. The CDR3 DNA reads TGCAGCGTTGAGGGAAGTGCCCTCTATGGCTACACCTTC. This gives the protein CSVEGSALYGYTF.

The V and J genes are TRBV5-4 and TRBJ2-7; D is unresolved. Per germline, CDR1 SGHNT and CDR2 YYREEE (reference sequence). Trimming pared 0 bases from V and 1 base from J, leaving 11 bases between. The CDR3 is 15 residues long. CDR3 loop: CASSLGGYSSYEQYF. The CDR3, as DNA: TGTGCCAGCAGCTTGGGCGGCTACAGTTCCTACGAGCAGTACTTC.

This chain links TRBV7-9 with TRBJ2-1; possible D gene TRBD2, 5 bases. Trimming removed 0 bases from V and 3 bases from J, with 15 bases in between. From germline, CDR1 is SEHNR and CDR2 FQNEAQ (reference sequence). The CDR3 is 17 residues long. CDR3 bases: TGTGCCAGCAGCTTAGCGCTACTAGGGAAAGGCTACAATGAGCAGTTCTTC. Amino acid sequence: CASSLALLGKGYNEQFF.

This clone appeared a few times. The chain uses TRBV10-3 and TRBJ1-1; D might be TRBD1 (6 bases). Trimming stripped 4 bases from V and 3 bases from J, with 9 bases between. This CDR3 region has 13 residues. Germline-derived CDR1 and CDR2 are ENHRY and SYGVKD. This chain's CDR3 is CAISGDTDTEAFF. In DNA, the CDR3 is TGTGCCATCAGTGGGGACACGGACACTGAAGCTTTCTTT.

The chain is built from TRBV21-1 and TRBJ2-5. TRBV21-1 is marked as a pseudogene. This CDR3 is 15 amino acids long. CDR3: CASSNQQRFQETQYF. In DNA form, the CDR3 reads TGTGCCAGCAGCAACCAACAGAGGTTCCAAGAGACCCAGTACTTC.

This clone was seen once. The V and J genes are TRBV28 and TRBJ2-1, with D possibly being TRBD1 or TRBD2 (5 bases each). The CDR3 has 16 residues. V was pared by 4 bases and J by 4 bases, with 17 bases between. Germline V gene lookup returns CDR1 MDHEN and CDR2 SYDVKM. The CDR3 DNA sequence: TGTGCCAGCAGTTCCGTTCGGGACCCGGAATACAATGAGCAGTTCTTC. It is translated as CASSSVRDPEYNEQFF.

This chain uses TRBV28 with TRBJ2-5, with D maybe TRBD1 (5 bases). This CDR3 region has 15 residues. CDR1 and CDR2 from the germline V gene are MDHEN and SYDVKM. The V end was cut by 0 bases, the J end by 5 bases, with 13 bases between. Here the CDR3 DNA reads TGTGCCAGCAGTTTATGGCCCCGACAGATGGAGACCCAGTACTTC. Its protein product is CASSLWPRQMETQYF.

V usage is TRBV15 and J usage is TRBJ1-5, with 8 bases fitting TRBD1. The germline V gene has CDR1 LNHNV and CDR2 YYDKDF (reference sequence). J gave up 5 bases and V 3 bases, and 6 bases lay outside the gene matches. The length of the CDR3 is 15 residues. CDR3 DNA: TGTGCCACCAGCAGGACAGGGGAGGTTCATCAGCCCCAGCATTTT. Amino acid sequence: CATSRTGEVHQPQHF. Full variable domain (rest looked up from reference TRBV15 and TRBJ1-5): DAMVIQNPRYQVTQFGKPVTLSCSQTLNHNVMYWYQQKSSQAPKLLFHYYDKDFNNEADTPDNFQSRRPNTSFCFLDIRSPGLGDTAMYLCATSRTGEVHQPQHFGDGTRLSIL.

CDR3 region: CASSLATITNTGELFF. The CDR3, as DNA: TGCGCCAGCAGCTTGGCAACGATAACGAACACCGGGGAGCTGTTTTTT. The chain combines TRBV5-1 with TRBJ2-2; unclear D gene. The CDR3 is 16 residues long. Germline CDR1 SGHRS, CDR2 YFSETQ. V was clipped by 0 bases and J by 0 bases, with 9 bases between them.

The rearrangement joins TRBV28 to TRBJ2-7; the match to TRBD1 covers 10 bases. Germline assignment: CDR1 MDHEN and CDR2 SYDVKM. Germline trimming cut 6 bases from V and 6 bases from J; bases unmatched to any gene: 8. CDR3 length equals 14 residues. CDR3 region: CASSLGQGNGEQYF. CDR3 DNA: TGTGCCAGCAGCCTGGGACAGGGGAACGGCGAGCAGTACTTC.

In DNA form, the CDR3 reads TGTGCCAGCAGCGTAGCCACAGCAATAAACACTGAAGCTTTCTTT. Translated, it gives CASSVATAINTEAFF. This chain uses TRBV9 with TRBJ1-1; D ambiguous. Per the germline V gene, CDR1 is SGDLS and CDR2 is YYNGEE. There are 15 residues in the CDR3. Trimming cost V 0 bases and J 2 bases, with 11 bases left between them.

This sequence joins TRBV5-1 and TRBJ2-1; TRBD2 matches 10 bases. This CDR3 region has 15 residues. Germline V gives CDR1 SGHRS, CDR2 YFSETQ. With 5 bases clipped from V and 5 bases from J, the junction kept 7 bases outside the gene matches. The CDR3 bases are TGCGCCAGCAGTCGTCCTAGCGGGAGTAACAATGAGCAGTTCTTC. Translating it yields CASSRPSGSNNEQFF.

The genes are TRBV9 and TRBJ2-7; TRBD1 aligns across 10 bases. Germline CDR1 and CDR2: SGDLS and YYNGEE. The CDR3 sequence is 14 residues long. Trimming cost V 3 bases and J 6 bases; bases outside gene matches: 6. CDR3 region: CASSETDRGGEQYF. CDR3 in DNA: TGTGCCAGCAGCGAAACGGACAGGGGGGGCGAGCAGTACTTC.

The CDR3: CASSETRDYQNYEQYF. The DNA for the CDR3 is TGTGCCAGCAGTGAAACCCGGGACTACCAAAATTACGAGCAGTACTTC. The rearrangement uses TRBV2 and TRBJ2-7; 7 positions agree with TRBD2. The ends lost 2 bases at V and 4 bases at J; junction bases unmatched: 11. Germline V gene data show CDR1 as SNHLY and CDR2 as FYNNEI. The CDR3 totals 16 residues.

The CDR3 nucleotides are TGCGCCAGCAGCCAAGACTGGCGACAGCCCCTTTCCCGCGTCTACTATGGCTACACCTTC. It is translated as CASSQDWRQPLSRVYYGYTF. The chain uses TRBV4-1 and TRBJ1-2; maybe TRBD1 (5 bases). The ends were cut back, 0 bases at V and 3 bases at J, with 26 bases in the middle. In germline, CDR1 is MGHRA, CDR2 YSYEKL. The CDR3 is made up of 20 amino acids.

Written as DNA, the CDR3 is TGTGCCAGCAGTAAAAAGCGGACAGGAGATAATGGCTACACCTTC. Its translation: CASSKKRTGDNGYTF. The chain has TRBV2 and TRBJ1-2; TRBD1 agrees at 7 bases. The V gene's germline CDR1 is SNHLY and CDR2 FYNNEI. This CDR3 is built from 15 residues. The ends lost 5 bases at V and 6 bases at J; junction bases unmatched: 12.

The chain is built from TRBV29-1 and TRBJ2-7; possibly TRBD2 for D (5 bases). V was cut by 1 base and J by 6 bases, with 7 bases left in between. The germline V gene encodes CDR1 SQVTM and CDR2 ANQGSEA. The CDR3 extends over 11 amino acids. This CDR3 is CSVEAGFEQYF. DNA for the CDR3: TGCAGCGTTGAAGCGGGGTTCGAGCAGTACTTC.